The 32 T cell receptor beta chains in this list originate from one sample, sequenced in a study of tissue T cells after allogeneic stem cell transplantation. Using immunoSEQ multiplex PCR, the repertoire was profiled, and TCRdb retains in-frame clones only, with some absent. In the table there are approximately 5,200 clones, around a third of which are singletons. Time point described: mouse harvest day 14 after allogeneic transplant. Tail vein injection delivered 10^7 T-cell-depleted bone marrow cells and 10^6 splenic CD5+ T cells. The sample taken for sequencing was skin. The source is a female BALB/c mouse given C57BL/6 T cells with graft-versus-host disease after an allogeneic hematopoietic cell transplant.

As to this clone: Germline and genes: mouse. Coverage ceases 1 residue before the CDR3 finishes, and the germline J gene fills in the end. The chain employs TRBV16 and TRBJ2-3; D tentatively fits TRBD1 or TRBD2 (7 bases each). Per germline, CDR1 SGHSA and CDR2 FRNQAP. The CDR3 totals 16 residues. V was cut by 1 base and J by 0 bases, with 11 bases left in between. This CDR3 reads CASSLAGGGSAETLYF. The CDR3 DNA, read in part, is TGTGCAAGCAGCTTAGCAGGGGGGGGTAGTGCAGAAACGCTGTAT.

A word on this clone: Gene names are the mouse ones. The CDR3 extends 1 residue past the end of the read, so its final part is completed from the germline J gene. This rearrangement joins TRBV13-2 to TRBJ2-7; 14 bases align to TRBD2. After removal of 2 bases from V and 7 bases from J, the junction contained 5 bases not matched to a gene. The V gene's germline CDR1 is NNHNN and CDR2 SYGAGS (reference sequence). This CDR3 spans 15 amino acids. CDR3 DNA, as far as it was read: TGTGCCAGCGGTGAGCCGGGACTGGGGGGGCGAGAACAGTAC. This encodes CASGEPGLGGREQY. The CDR3 in full is CASGEPGLGGREQYF.

A word on this clone: A clone one base away is much larger, so this may be a read error. Gene names follow the mouse nomenclature. The CDR3 end lies 1 residue beyond the end of the read and is filled in from the germline J gene. The same CDR3 is also encoded by other DNA sequences in this sample. This rearrangement joins TRBV26 to TRBJ2-7, with 7 bases fitting TRBD2. Germline CDR1 reads KGHPV; CDR2 reads FQNQEV (reference sequence). CDR3 length: 14 residues. The junction had 2 bases not matched to a gene; V was cut back by 3 bases and J by 0 bases. CDR3 DNA, as far as it was read: TGTGCCAGCAGTCTTGGGGGGAGCTCCTATGAACAGTAC. It translates to CASSLGGSSYEQY. The full CDR3 reads CASSLGGSSYEQYF.

In its sample, this clone ranks as medium-sized. The gene symbols are mouse symbols. From the germline J gene comes the end of the CDR3, since the read stops 1 residue before it. The chain combines TRBV2 with TRBJ1-2, with D unclear. This CDR3 contains 15 residues. Between the trimmed V and J ends, which lost 0 bases and 1 base, there was a span of 9 bases. The V gene's germline CDR1 is LGHNA and CDR2 YSYQKL. The part of the CDR3 DNA that was read is TGTGCCAGCAGCCAAGACGGCATAATAAACTCCGACTACACC. Translated: CASSQDGIINSDYT. The whole CDR3 protein reads CASSQDGIINSDYTF.

Details on this clone: Gene labels here are mouse ones. With the read ending 1 residue before the CDR3 end, the germline J gene is used to fill in that end. The chain joins TRBV14 to TRBJ2-3; possibly TRBD2 for D (6 bases). Germline CDR1 reads SGHDT; CDR2 reads FRDEAV. This CDR3 has 15 residues. The V end lost 2 bases, the J end lost 5 bases, and 15 bases lay between the germline ends. Partial CDR3 DNA: TGTGCCAGCAGTTTTGGGGGACGGGTTGTAGAAACGCTGTAT. Encoded protein: CASSFGGRVVETLY. The whole CDR3 protein is CASSFGGRVVETLYF.

This clone turned up a few times. Mouse names are used for the genes. The read terminates 1 residue before the CDR3 end, so the remaining end is supplied by the germline J gene. This chain uses TRBV19 with TRBJ1-1, with D unclear. Trimming cost V 5 bases and J 5 bases, with 4 bases left between them. Germline values: CDR1 FNHDT, CDR2 SITEND (reference sequence). The CDR3 covers 10 residues. The chain's CDR3 is CASSRTEVFF. Incomplete CDR3 DNA: TGTGCCAGCAGCCGGACAGAAGTCTTC.

By share, this clone counts as medium-sized (0.01 to 0.1%). Gene labels here are mouse ones. The DNA ends 1 residue before the CDR3 does, and the rest of the CDR3 is filled in from the germline J gene. The gene calls are TRBV12-2 and TRBJ2-2; 10 bases map to TRBD2. The CDR3 consists of 15 residues. The V segment lost 6 bases and the J segment 1 base; nucleotides outside the gene matches: 4. Germline V gives CDR1 SGHLS, CDR2 HYDKME. CDR3: CASLTGGGNTGQLYF. CDR3 DNA (partial): TGTGCCAGCCTCACTGGGGGGGGAAACACCGGGCAGCTCTAC.

Regarding this clone: Mouse gene names apply. Read data end 1 residue before the CDR3 end; the end is taken from the germline J gene. V and J are TRBV2 and TRBJ1-2, with D maybe TRBD1 (6 bases). The CDR3 runs 15 residues. Germline V gene data show CDR1 as LGHNA and CDR2 as YSYQKL. Trimming cost V 2 bases and J 0 bases, with 10 bases left between them. The CDR3 bases that were read are TGTGCCAGCAGCCAATTCCACAGGGCAAACTCCGACTACACC. It yields the protein CASSQFHRANSDYT. The entire CDR3 sequence reads CASSQFHRANSDYTF. The entire variable domain, with the rest obtained from reference TRBV2 and TRBJ1-2, is as follows: DPKIIQKPKYLVAVTGSEKILICEQYLGHNAMYWYRQSAKKPLEFMFSYSYQKLMDNQTASSRFQPQSSKKNHLDLQITALKPDDSATYFCASSQFHRANSDYTFGSGTRLLVI.

As for this clone: The genes and germline here are from mouse. The read falls 1 residue short of the CDR3 end, and the missing part is taken from the germline J gene. V is TRBV3 and J is TRBJ2-5; D remains ambiguous. Trimming pared 3 bases from V and 0 bases from J, leaving 4 bases between. The CDR3 length is 13 residues. Germline V gene data show CDR1 as SNHLY and CDR2 as FYNGKV (reference sequence). The sequenced part of the CDR3 DNA is TGTGCCAGCAGCTTCAATAACCAAGACACCCAGTAC. This translates into CASSFNNQDTQY. The full CDR3 protein is CASSFNNQDTQYF.

Worth noting for this clone: The gene symbols are mouse symbols. The CDR3 end falls 1 residue outside the read, so it is completed with the germline J gene. The genes are TRBV3 and TRBJ2-1; tentatively, D is TRBD2 (6 bases). Trimming took 1 base from V and 5 from J, leaving 9 bases between them. CDR1 is SNHLY and CDR2 is FYNGKV in the germline V gene (reference sequence). This CDR3 comprises 14 residues. The sequenced CDR3 bases are TGTGCCAGCAGCTTAGAGCTGGGGAATGCTGAGCAGTTC. Encoded protein: CASSLELGNAEQF. The entire CDR3 is CASSLELGNAEQFF. The variable domain in full, completed from reference TRBV3 and TRBJ2-1, reads GPKVLQIPSHQIIDMGQMVTLNCDPVSNHLYFYWYKQILGQQMEFLVNFYNGKVMEKSKLFKDQFSVERPDGSYFTLKIQPTALEDSAVYFCASSLELGNAEQFFGPGTRLTVL.

Turning to this clone: Gene names are mouse gene names. The CDR3 is cut off 1 residue early in the read; its end comes from the germline J gene. The V call is TRBV26, the J call TRBJ2-5; D may be TRBD1 (6 bases). The ends were cut back, 7 bases at V and 0 bases at J, with 11 bases in the middle. Germline loops: CDR1 KGHPV, CDR2 FQNQEV (reference sequence). This CDR3 contains 14 residues. Here the CDR3 reads CASKKQGNQDTQYF. Incomplete CDR3 DNA: TGTGCCAGCAAAAAACAGGGTAACCAAGACACCCAGTAC.

Of note for this clone: Genes here carry mouse names. The sequence runs out 1 residue before the end of the CDR3; the remainder is reconstructed from the germline J gene. The chain has TRBV16 and TRBJ2-5; perhaps TRBD1 as D (6 bases). CDR1 and CDR2 from the germline V gene are SGHSA and FRNQAP. The CDR3 consists of 12 residues. Trimming shortened V by 5 bases and J by 6 bases, and 9 bases separated the two germline ends. CDR3 bases read: TGTGCAAGCAGCCCCGACAGGGACACCCAGTAC. This translates into CASSPDRDTQY. The CDR3 in its entirety is CASSPDRDTQYF.

Notes on this clone: Genes and germline come from the mouse. CDR3 protein: CASSLNRKDTEVFF. The covered CDR3 bases are TGTGCTAGCAGTTTAAACAGGAAGGACACAGAAGTCTTC. The V and J genes are TRBV29 and TRBJ1-1; a possible D gene is TRBD1 (5 bases). The read finishes 1 residue shy of the CDR3 end, and the germline J gene is used to complete it. The ends were cut back, 2 bases at V and 3 bases at J, with 10 bases in the middle. The germline V gene encodes CDR1 MSHET and CDR2 SYDVDS. The CDR3 runs to 14 residues.

Concerning this clone: Gene labels here are mouse ones. The read ends 1 residue before the CDR3 terminus; that terminus is restored from the germline J gene. This chain joins TRBV13-2 and TRBJ1-4, with 10 bases fitting TRBD1. The CDR3 consists of 15 residues. Trimming cost V 0 bases and J 7 bases; bases outside gene matches: 3. Per the germline V gene, CDR1 is NNHNN and CDR2 is SYGAGS (reference sequence). The sequenced CDR3 bases are TGTGCCAGCGGTGATGCCAGGACAGGGGGCGAAAGATTATTT. It encodes CASGDARTGGERLF. The full CDR3 is CASGDARTGGERLFF.

The sample holds a few counts of this clone. Germline and genes here are mouse. Read data end 1 residue before the CDR3 end; the end is taken from the germline J gene. This rearrangement joins TRBV23 to TRBJ2-1; the D call in the table, TRBD2, was not verified against the DNA. The CDR3 length is 16 residues. Germline lookup yields CDR1 KGHTA and CDR2 FQNQQP. The CDR3 spells CSSSQLDWGNYAEQFF. CDR3 DNA (partial): TGCTCCAGCAGTCAATTGGACTGGGGGAACTATGCTGAGCAGTTC.

This clone was observed a few times. The genes and germline here are from mouse. The read ends 1 residue before the CDR3 terminus; that terminus is restored from the germline J gene. The gene calls are TRBV31 and TRBJ2-7, with D perhaps matching TRBD2 (6 bases). V gave up 0 bases and J gave up 2 bases, with 11 bases separating them. Germline CDR1 GKSSPN, CDR2 SITVG. This CDR3 region has 14 residues. CDR3 bases read: TGTGCCTGGAGTCTTCCTGGGGTAACCTATGAACAGTAC. As protein: CAWSLPGVTYEQY. The CDR3 reads in full as CAWSLPGVTYEQYF. Together with reference TRBV31 and TRBJ2-7, the CDR3 gives the full variable domain: AQTIHQWPVAEIKAVGSPLSLGCTIKGKSSPNLYWYWQATGGTLQQLFYSITVGQVESVVQLNLSASRPKDDQFILSTEKLLLSHSGFYLCAWSLPGVTYEQYFGPGTRLTVL.

This clone counts as medium-sized. Gene names are mouse gene names. The missing CDR3 end, 1 residue past where the read stops, is filled in from the germline J gene. The V and J genes are TRBV26 and TRBJ2-3; maybe TRBD1 (6 bases). Germline assignment: CDR1 KGHPV and CDR2 FQNQEV (reference sequence). V gave up 3 bases and J gave up 2 bases, with 12 bases separating them. The CDR3 loop spans 15 amino acids. Here the CDR3 reads CASSLGQGFAETLYF. CDR3 DNA (partial): TGTGCCAGCAGTCTAGGTCAGGGGTTTGCAGAAACGCTGTAT.

By share, this clone counts as medium-sized (0.01 to 0.1%). Mouse germline and gene names are used. The CDR3 end falls 1 residue outside the read, so it is completed with the germline J gene. This sequence joins TRBV26 and TRBJ2-7; D is unresolved. The CDR3 sequence is 12 residues long. CDR1 and CDR2 (germline): KGHPV, FQNQEV (reference sequence). Trimming cost V 0 bases and J 4 bases, with 4 bases left between them. The chain's CDR3 is CASSLSGYEQYF. The DNA read from the CDR3 is TGTGCCAGCAGTCTGTCTGGGTATGAACAGTAC.

About this clone: Gene names are mouse gene names. The read ends 1 residue early relative to the CDR3; the germline J gene fills the gap. V gene TRBV26 combines with J gene TRBJ1-1; D possibly corresponds to TRBD1 (5 bases). The CDR3 is 12 residues long. V lost 4 bases and J 3 bases, leaving 6 bases between the germline ends. Germline-derived CDR1 and CDR2 are KGHPV and FQNQEV (reference sequence). The CDR3 here is CASSPTDTEVFF. CDR3 DNA (partial): TGTGCCAGCAGTCCGACAGACACAGAAGTCTTC.

As regards this clone: Any gene name here is a mouse gene name. The read ends 1 residue shy of where the CDR3 ends; the end is completed using the germline J gene. The J gene is TRBJ1-6, the V gene TRBV19, with no clear D. TRBJ1-6 is identified as an open reading frame with a role that is uncertain. The germline gives CDR1 FNHDT, CDR2 SITEND (reference sequence). The CDR3 runs 14 residues. Trimming took off 1 base at V and 7 bases at J, with 9 bases between the two ends. This CDR3 is CASSIHRRNSPLYF. The sequenced CDR3 bases are TGTGCCAGCAGTATACACAGAAGGAATTCGCCCCTCTAC.

On this clone: Genes and germline come from the mouse. The missing CDR3 end, 1 residue past where the read stops, is filled in from the germline J gene. The genes are TRBV26 and TRBJ1-3; D gene uncertain. V dropped 7 bases and J dropped 2 bases, with 12 bases sitting between them. Looked up from germline, CDR1 is KGHPV and CDR2 is FQNQEV (reference sequence). This CDR3 spans 14 amino acids. The sequenced part of the CDR3 DNA is TGTGCCAGCACCCTCGACAATCCTGGAAATACGCTCTAT. This codes for CASTLDNPGNTLY. The whole CDR3 reads CASTLDNPGNTLYF. The full variable domain, in which reference TRBV26 and TRBJ1-3 provide the parts outside the CDR3, is NSKVIQTPRYLVKGQGQKAKMRCIPEKGHPVVFWYQQNKNNEFKFLINFQNQEVLQQIDMTEKRFSAECPSNSPCSLEIQSSEAGDSALYLCASTLDNPGNTLYFGEGSRLIVV.

With regard to this clone: Mouse gene names and germline throughout. The CDR3 extends 1 residue past the end of the read, so its final part is completed from the germline J gene. This chain uses TRBV2 with TRBJ1-2; 10 bases are a match to TRBD1. V was clipped by 1 base and J by 10 bases; unmatched bases: 3. This CDR3 has 13 amino acids. Looked up from germline, CDR1 is LGHNA and CDR2 is YSYQKL. CDR3 protein: CASSQGTGGIYTF. CDR3 DNA (partial): TGTGCCAGCAGCCAAGGGACAGGGGGGATCTACACC.

Comments on this clone: The gene names here belong to mouse. Sequencing ends 1 residue short of the CDR3 end; the germline J gene provides the rest. The chain carries TRBV20 and TRBJ2-3, with D possibly matching TRBD1 (5 bases). Trimming pared 3 bases from V and 2 bases from J, leaving 9 bases between. CDR3 length: 13 amino acids. CDR1 GFQATS and CDR2 STVNSAI come from the germline V gene. The CDR3 bases that were read are TGTGGTGCTAGTAAGGACACTGCAGAAACGCTGTAT. It codes for CGASKDTAETLY. The entire CDR3 protein reads CGASKDTAETLYF.

This clone showed up just a few times. Mouse gene names apply. With the read ending 1 residue before the CDR3 end, the germline J gene is used to fill in that end. The chain combines TRBV26 with TRBJ1-3; 7 nucleotides align to TRBD1. Germline-derived CDR1 and CDR2 are KGHPV and FQNQEV (reference sequence). V shed 8 bases and J 0 bases; nucleotides not matched to a gene: 4. This CDR3 is 14 amino acids long. This CDR3 is CASAGGHSGNTLYF. CDR3 bases read: TGTGCCAGCGCAGGGGGACATTCTGGAAATACGCTCTAT.

This clone was seen a few times. Genes and germline are mouse. CDR3 region: CAWSLAWYEQYF. CDR3 DNA, as far as it was read: TGTGCCTGGAGTCTAGCCTGGTATGAACAGTAC. The chain couples TRBV31 to TRBJ2-7; no clear D gene. The read terminates 1 residue before the CDR3 end, so the remaining end is supplied by the germline J gene. Trimming cost V 0 bases and J 4 bases, with 7 bases left between them. Germline V gene data show CDR1 as GKSSPN and CDR2 as SITVG. CDR3 size: 12 residues.

A note on this clone: Gene names refer to mouse genes. The DNA ends 1 residue before the CDR3 does, and the rest of the CDR3 is filled in from the germline J gene. The chain joins TRBV26 to TRBJ2-3; 13 bases map to TRBD2. The CDR3 is 15 residues long. CDR1 and CDR2 (germline): KGHPV, FQNQEV (reference sequence). V shed 6 bases, J shed 4 bases, and the junction held 4 bases outside the gene matches. The part of the CDR3 DNA that was read is TGTGCCAGCAGCGGACTGGGGGGGCGCACAGAAACGCTGTAT. Encoded protein: CASSGLGGRTETLY. The full CDR3 reads CASSGLGGRTETLYF. Full variable domain (rest looked up from reference TRBV26 and TRBJ2-3): NSKVIQTPRYLVKGQGQKAKMRCIPEKGHPVVFWYQQNKNNEFKFLINFQNQEVLQQIDMTEKRFSAECPSNSPCSLEIQSSEAGDSALYLCASSGLGGRTETLYFGSGTRLTVL.

This clone was seen only a few times. Gene names refer to mouse genes. The missing CDR3 end, 1 residue past where the read stops, is filled in from the germline J gene. V gene TRBV26 combines with J gene TRBJ1-6; D ambiguous. TRBJ1-6 carries the ORF label, with uncertain function. CDR1 is KGHPV and CDR2 is FQNQEV in the germline V gene (reference sequence). This CDR3 spans 14 amino acids. V dropped 6 bases and J dropped 0 bases, with 6 bases sitting between them. The CDR3 bases that were read are TGTGCCAGCAGGACACATTCCTATAATTCGCCCCTCTAC. This sequence encodes CASRTHSYNSPLY. The full CDR3 sequence reads CASRTHSYNSPLYF.

This clone was counted between two and nine times. Gene names are the mouse ones. Distinct nucleotide sequences in the sample also encode this CDR3. The CDR3: CASSLLGENTLYF. CDR3 DNA, as far as it was read: TGTGCCAGCAGTCTACTGGGGGAAAACACCTTGTAC. This chain links TRBV26 with TRBJ2-4; 8 positions agree with TRBD2. The read terminates 1 residue ahead of where the CDR3 ends, so the germline J gene completes it. The trim removed 3 bases at V and 4 bases at J, leaving 0 bases unmatched. The CDR3 consists of 13 residues. From germline, CDR1 is KGHPV and CDR2 FQNQEV (reference sequence). The whole variable domain, remainder taken from reference TRBV26 and TRBJ2-4, is NSKVIQTPRYLVKGQGQKAKMRCIPEKGHPVVFWYQQNKNNEFKFLINFQNQEVLQQIDMTEKRFSAECPSNSPCSLEIQSSEAGDSALYLCASSLLGENTLYFGAGTRLSVL.

A word on this clone: Mouse gene names apply. This sample also contains other DNA sequences that code for the same CDR3. The sequenced part of the CDR3 DNA is TGTGCCAGCAGCCCGAGCTCCTATGAACAGTAC. It specifies CASSPSSYEQY. The CDR3 in full is CASSPSSYEQYF. The chain joins TRBV3 to TRBJ2-7; D gene unclear. The read is 1 residue too short to cover the CDR3 end, so that end is filled in from the germline J gene. The CDR3 runs 12 residues. V was pared by 5 bases and J by 0 bases, with 5 bases between. Germline V CDR1 and CDR2: SNHLY, FYNGKV (reference sequence).

Only a few counts were recorded for this clone. The germline and genes are mouse ones. The sequenced fragment ends 1 residue before the CDR3 boundary, so the rest is inferred from the germline J gene. The genes are TRBV26 and TRBJ1-2; D gene unclear. The CDR3 extends over 13 amino acids. The germline V gene has CDR1 KGHPV and CDR2 FQNQEV (reference sequence). Trimming took off 4 bases at V and 1 base at J, with 7 bases between the two ends. CDR3 amino acids: CASSPELNSDYTF. CDR3 DNA (partial): TGTGCCAGCAGTCCCGAGCTAAACTCCGACTACACC.

With regard to this clone: Gene names are the mouse ones. The CDR3 end is not reached by the read, which stops 1 residue before it; the germline J gene fills it in. V gene TRBV26 combines with J gene TRBJ1-1; no clear D gene. The ends were cut back, 4 bases at V and 0 bases at J, with 6 bases in the middle. The CDR3 contains 13 residues. Germline assignment: CDR1 KGHPV and CDR2 FQNQEV (reference sequence). The CDR3 is CASSPQSNTEVFF. The CDR3 DNA, read in part, is TGTGCCAGCAGTCCACAATCAAACACAGAAGTCTTC.

There are a few counts of this clone. Gene names and germline match the mouse. With the read ending 1 residue before the CDR3 end, the germline J gene is used to fill in that end. The J gene is TRBJ1-3, the V gene TRBV3; D is possibly TRBD1 (5 bases). Germline CDR1 reads SNHLY; CDR2 reads FYNGKV (reference sequence). CDR3 size: 13 residues. V shed 4 bases and J shed 3 bases, with 7 bases lying between them. The CDR3 reads CASSSGIGNTLYF. The CDR3 DNA, read in part, is TGTGCCAGCAGCTCAGGGATTGGAAATACGCTCTAT. Based on the CDR3 plus reference TRBV3 and TRBJ1-3, the full variable domain is GPKVLQIPSHQIIDMGQMVTLNCDPVSNHLYFYWYKQILGQQMEFLVNFYNGKVMEKSKLFKDQFSVERPDGSYFTLKIQPTALEDSAVYFCASSSGIGNTLYFGEGSRLIVV.